This passage covers 22 T cell receptor beta chains from one sample sequenced in a study of metastatic and nonmetastatic thyroid tumors. TCRdb re-clonotyped the PCR reads via MiXCR. This sample has about 32,000 clones, with approximately 31% found just once. The entire patient cohort was treatment-naive prior to thyroid surgery. The sequenced sample consisted of tumor tissue. These receptors originate from a female donor with papillary thyroid cancer or a benign thyroid nodule (not recorded which). Some clones in this sample may be carry-over from other donors' samples.

This clone was counted between two and nine times. The chain couples TRBV6-2 or TRBV6-3 to TRBJ2-7, with TRBD1 identical over 7 bases. J lost 9 bases, V lost 4 bases, and 9 bases had no gene match. The CDR3 sequence is 13 residues long. In germline, CDR1 is MNHEY, CDR2 SVGEGT. CDR3 residues: CASSSSTGIRQYF. The CDR3 DNA sequence: TGTGCCAGCAGTTCATCGACAGGGATAAGGCAGTACTTC.

The V gene is TRBV28, the J gene TRBJ2-7; D is perhaps TRBD1 or TRBD2 (5 bases each). The CDR3 runs to 15 residues. Trimming took off 2 bases at V and 0 bases at J, with 11 bases between the two ends. CDR1 is MDHEN, CDR2 SYDVKM, per germline. This CDR3 is CASSLDGASSYEQYF. CDR3 DNA sequence: TGTGCCAGCAGTTTAGACGGGGCCAGCTCCTACGAGCAGTACTTC.

The table lists this clone with a few counts. V and J are TRBV15 and TRBJ1-6; D is unresolved. Germline CDR1 and CDR2: LNHNV and YYDKDF (reference sequence). V was trimmed by 0 bases and J by 8 bases, leaving 11 bases between them. The CDR3 loop spans 15 amino acids. The chain's CDR3 is CATSREKVSYSPLHF. As DNA, the CDR3 is TGTGCCACCAGCAGAGAAAAGGTCAGCTATTCACCCCTCCACTTT.

V and J are TRBV11-2 and TRBJ2-5; 14 positions agree with TRBD2. CDR3 length: 19 residues. V shed 3 bases and J 5 bases; nucleotides not matched to a gene: 14. CDR1 and CDR2 (germline): SGHAT, FQNNGV. The CDR3 loop reads CASSFRLAGGATPAETQYF. In DNA, the CDR3 is TGTGCCAGCAGCTTCCGACTAGCGGGGGGGGCGACTCCAGCGGAGACCCAGTACTTC.

The V and J genes are TRBV2 and TRBJ2-7, with TRBD2 identical over 7 bases. The CDR3 has 18 residues. J lost 0 bases, V lost 6 bases, and 17 bases had no gene match. The germline V gene has CDR1 SNHLY and CDR2 FYNNEI. The CDR3 DNA sequence: TGTGCCAGCAGCGCCAACAAGAGAGCGGGGTCGAGCTCCTACGAGCAGTACTTC. Translated, it gives CASSANKRAGSSSYEQYF. Using reference TRBV2 and TRBJ2-7 for the parts outside the CDR3, the full variable domain is EPEVTQTPSHQVTQMGQEVILRCVPISNHLYFYWYRQILGQKVEFLVSFYNNEISEKSEIFDDQFSVERPDGSNFTLKIRSTKLEDSAMYFCASSANKRAGSSSYEQYFGPGTRLTVT.

This clone was seen more than once but under ten times. The chain uses TRBV11-3 and TRBJ2-5; D is unclear. Germline CDR1 is SGHNT and CDR2 is YENEEA. V was cut by 4 bases and J by 2 bases, with 11 bases left in between. The length of the CDR3 is 14 residues. This chain's CDR3 is CASSSWTEQETQYF. For the CDR3, the DNA is TGTGCCAGCAGCTCGTGGACGGAACAAGAGACCCAGTACTTC.

This CDR3 reads CASRGLAGARSNEQYF. CDR3 nucleotides: TGTGCCAGCAGGGGACTAGCGGGAGCTCGAAGCAACGAGCAGTACTTC. The rearrangement joins TRBV27 to TRBJ2-7; TRBD2 agrees at 14 bases. Per germline, CDR1 MNHEY and CDR2 SMNVEV (reference sequence). The CDR3 runs to 16 residues. Trimming at V came to 6 bases and at J to 5 bases, leaving 9 bases not matched to a gene.

This clone was seen a handful of times. The chain carries TRBV6-1 and TRBJ1-2; TRBD1 aligns across 10 bases. J was trimmed by 4 bases and V by 5 bases; bases with no gene match: 4. CDR3 size: 14 residues. Germline assignment: CDR1 MNHNS and CDR2 SASEGT. As DNA, the CDR3 is TGTGCCAGCAGTTCCCGGGACAGGGGCTATGGCTACACCTTC. Its translation is CASSSRDRGYGYTF.

This clone was observed a handful of times. This chain links TRBV12-3 or TRBV12-4 with TRBJ2-5, with 16 bases lining up with TRBD2. Trimming cost V 3 bases and J 5 bases; bases outside gene matches: 6. This CDR3 contains 17 residues. The DNA of the CDR3 is TGTGCCAGCAGTTTGGGGGGACTAGCGGGGGGGCGGGAGACCCAGTACTTC. Its translation is CASSLGGLAGGRETQYF.

This sequence joins TRBV6-1 and TRBJ2-3; D might be TRBD2 (6 bases). Trimming took 6 bases from V and 3 from J, leaving 13 bases between them. The CDR3 extends over 14 amino acids. Germline V gene lookup returns CDR1 MNHNS and CDR2 SASEGT. The CDR3 bases are TGTGCCAGCAGGGATTATGGGGGGACAGATACGCAGTATTTT. Translated: CASRDYGGTDTQYF.

The J gene is TRBJ2-7, the V gene TRBV20-1; a possible D gene is TRBD1 (6 bases). The V gene's germline CDR1 is DFQATT and CDR2 SNEGSKA (reference sequence). This CDR3 is 13 amino acids long. The ends were cut back, 0 bases at V and 6 bases at J, with 12 bases in the middle. This chain's CDR3 is CSAREGTGPEQYF. DNA of the CDR3: TGCAGTGCTAGAGAGGGCACAGGGCCCGAGCAGTACTTC.

This clone has at least ten counts. V usage is TRBV6-2 or TRBV6-3 and J usage is TRBJ1-2, with unresolved D. The CDR3 consists of 15 residues. V was shortened by 7 bases and J by 3 bases, with 18 bases between the two germline ends. Germline assignment: CDR1 MNHEY and CDR2 SVGEGT. The CDR3 DNA reads as TGTGCCAGCACTCCCTCTGGCCTATACTACTATGGCTACACCTTC. This encodes CASTPSGLYYYGYTF.

This clone was seen more than once but under ten times. The chain uses TRBV28 and TRBJ1-2, with 8 bases aligning to TRBD1. The CDR3 contains 14 residues. Germline V gene sequence: CDR1 MDHEN, CDR2 SYDVKM. The V gene end was trimmed by 2 bases and the J gene end by 5 bases; junction bases not matched to a gene: 4. The CDR3 sequence is CASSLTGGLYGYTF. The CDR3 DNA sequence: TGTGCCAGCAGTTTAACAGGGGGTTTGTATGGCTACACCTTC.

The chain couples TRBV9 to TRBJ1-2; D is ambiguous. Germline V gene lookup returns CDR1 SGDLS and CDR2 YYNGEE. V lost 6 bases and J 5 bases, leaving 8 bases between the germline ends. This CDR3 is built from 11 residues. The CDR3 spells CASTNGYGYTF. CDR3 sequence (DNA): TGTGCCAGCACGAACGGTTATGGCTACACCTTC.

J is TRBJ1-2 and V is TRBV28; D perhaps matches TRBD1 (6 bases). Germline V gene sequence: CDR1 MDHEN, CDR2 SYDVKM. The CDR3 loop spans 14 amino acids. V lost 4 bases and J 0 bases, leaving 9 bases between the germline ends. The DNA for the CDR3 is TGTGCCAGCAGTTCTGGACAGCCTAACTATGGCTACACCTTC. As protein: CASSSGQPNYGYTF.

This chain uses TRBV5-1 with TRBJ2-2; D perhaps matches TRBD2 (5 bases). The V end lost 6 bases, the J end lost 1 base, and 16 bases lay between the germline ends. Germline loops: CDR1 SGHRS, CDR2 YFSETQ. The CDR3 covers 16 residues. CDR3 in amino acids: CASKKGDMVNTGELFF. In DNA, the CDR3 is TGCGCCAGCAAAAAGGGAGACATGGTGAACACCGGGGAGCTGTTTTTT. Variable domain in full (rest from reference TRBV5-1 and TRBJ2-2): KAGVTQTPRYLIKTRGQQVTLSCSPISGHRSVSWYQQTPGQGLQFLFEYFSETQRNKGNFPGRFSGRQFSNSRSEMNVSTLELGDSALYLCASKKGDMVNTGELFFGEGSRLTVL.

The chain combines TRBV6-1 with TRBJ1-6; 9 nucleotides match TRBD1. With V trimmed by 4 bases and J by 10 bases, 5 bases remained unmatched. The CDR3 runs to 14 residues. Germline values: CDR1 MNHNS, CDR2 SASEGT. The CDR3 DNA is TGTGCCAGCAGTGGGGACAGGGTAGGCTCACCCCTCCACTTT. This encodes CASSGDRVGSPLHF.

CDR3 loop: CASSPDGGNYGYTF. The CDR3 DNA is TGTGCCAGCAGCCCCGACGGGGGGAACTATGGCTACACCTTC. V gene TRBV16 combines with J gene TRBJ1-2; TRBD1 might be the D (5 bases). Trimming left V 4 bases short and J 2 bases short, with 11 bases between. CDR1 KGHSY and CDR2 FQNENV come from the germline V gene. The CDR3 totals 14 residues. The full variable domain, completed using reference TRBV16 and TRBJ1-2, is GEEVAQTPKHLVRGEGQKAKLYCAPIKGHSYVFWYQQVLKNEFKFLISFQNENVFDETGMPKERFSAKCLPNSPCSLEIQATKLEDSAVYFCASSPDGGNYGYTFGSGTRLTVV.

The CDR3: CASSYGEGTGTYEQYF. Written as DNA, the CDR3 is TGTGCCAGCAGTTATGGGGAGGGGACAGGGACCTACGAGCAGTACTTC. This chain joins TRBV6-5 and TRBJ2-7, with 9 bases lining up with TRBD1. V lost 3 bases and J lost 2; bases outside the gene matches: 8. Germline lookup yields CDR1 MNHEY and CDR2 SVGAGI. The CDR3 runs 16 residues.

This clone has just a few counts. The chain combines TRBV20-1 with TRBJ1-2; D remains unclear. This CDR3 is built from 16 residues. Trimming took off 0 bases at V and 4 bases at J, with 18 bases between the two ends. CDR1 and CDR2 from the germline V gene are DFQATT and SNEGSKA (reference sequence). The CDR3 DNA reads TGCAGTGCTAGAGAAGAGGGCAGGCAGGACCCCTATGGCTACACCTTC. It specifies CSAREEGRQDPYGYTF.

In the case of this clone: One end of the junction does not line up with germline, which may come from a read error. The rearrangement links TRBV6-2 or TRBV6-3 to TRBJ1-1, with D perhaps matching TRBD1 (6 bases). This CDR3 spans 18 amino acids. The germline V gene encodes CDR1 MNHEY and CDR2 SVGEGT. CDR3 protein: CASSPRAGTRDMNTEALF. In DNA, the CDR3 is TGTGCCAGCAGTCCCCGGGCAGGGACACGAGATATGAACACTGAAGCTCTCTTT.

This rearrangement joins TRBV7-2 to TRBJ2-1; perhaps TRBD2 as D (5 bases). Germline CDR1 reads SGHTA; CDR2 reads FQGNSA. With 2 bases removed from V and 10 bases from J, the gap between germline ends came to 15 bases. The CDR3 totals 14 residues. The CDR3 protein is CASSLPRENGEQFF. The CDR3 region has the DNA TGTGCCAGCAGCTTACCGAGGGAGAACGGCGAGCAGTTCTTC.